This T cell receptor beta chain was found in a study of blood T cell repertoires in COVID-19 (TCRdb year 2020). At the level of the whole study: The collaborator samples originated in the United States, Italy and Spain and spanned the acute and convalescent phases of COVID-19. The material from the prospective study consisted of cDNA or gDNA derived from T cells, B-cell-depleted T cells, or PBMCs. Subjects who had been exposed to COVID-19, were actively infected with it, or had recovered from it provided the deeply sampled blood TCRbeta repertoires that made up the dataset. The repertoires were made available in a free public database intended to serve as a resource for research on the immune response to SARS-CoV-2. Samples were obtained from the ongoing ImmuneRACE study (first 160 participants) and from some 1,300 subjects provided by 6 global collaborators. The sample metadata nearly always contained a de-identified subject ID, COVID-19 status, age in years and sex. HLA class I and class II types, where available, came from metadata supplied by the sample provider rather than from assay-based typing.

Worth noting for this clone: Its antigen target is currently unknown. The input lacks base qualities; no much larger clone sits a single base away.

Each collaborating institution followed its own protocols to collect whole blood in K2EDTA tubes. For TCRbeta analysis, collaborators shipped samples as frozen whole blood, isolated PBMCs, or DNA extracted from either of those sample types. General study outcomes and caveats: The quantity of clinical and demographic metadata differed by source and by participant and was supplied without curation.

TCRbeta CDR3 regions were amplified from genomic DNA using the immunoSEQ Assay, a bias-controlled multiplex PCR. Regarding the original processing steps: Within the assay, amplification of reference gene primers was used to estimate how many nucleated cells each sample contained. To quantify the absolute abundance of each unique TCRbeta CDR3 rearrangement, sequence reads were collapsed and filtered. Productive Simpson clonality was computed per sample as the square root of Simpson's diversity index over productive rearrangements. TCRdb obtained this table from immuneACCESS and retained in-frame rearrangements with V and J assigned. These tables miss some clones; where compared with another copy, unresolved V genes account for less than half of the shortfall, and the remainder is unexplained. V and J calls and clone size follow that table, whereas D and trimming were derived from the DNA. Here the sample has around 80,000 clones; 80% to 85% occur a single time. 25% to 30% of the sample rests with the top ten.

The clonotype originates from a human donor in a cohort sampled during active COVID-19. The sequenced sample consisted of peripheral blood.

The CDR3 protein sequence reads: CASSPVASAYEQYF. In nucleotide form, the sequence is TGTGCCAGCTCACCAGTAGCCTCGGCCTACGAGCAGTACTTC. This chain joins TRBV18 to TRBJ2-7; the D gene lacks a confident call. From cysteine to phenylalanine, the CDR3 is 14 amino acids long. The kept DNA is CDR3 alone, 42 bases in frame from the first base. CDR1 and CDR2, looked up from the germline V gene, are KGHSH and LQKENI. The trim is 2 bases for V and 2 bases for J, with a gap of 10 bases between the germline ends.